This T cell receptor beta chain comes out of a study of cytomegalovirus exposure and HLA in healthy donors. Points from the study as a whole: On later analysis, the bulk of CMV-associated TCR beta chains appeared to be HLA-restricted.

With 60 Vbeta and 13 Jbeta primers, the PCR was carried out. Measured with immunoSEQ multiplex PCR; TCRdb has only the in-frame clones, and not every one. This table has about 130,000 clones, 74% appearing once. With regard to this clone: No antigen is known for it.

The CDR3 is made up of 13 amino acids. V was clipped by 5 bases and J by 8 bases, with 14 bases between them. Germline V lookup: CDR1 SGHVS, CDR2 FNYEAQ. The sample taken for sequencing was PBMCs. The TCR originated in a woman aged 50 to 60 in good health and CMV-seropositive. V and J are TRBV7-6 and TRBJ2-3; a weak D match, TRBD1 (5 bases). CDR3 in amino acids: CASSQVLGLTQYF. CDR3 DNA sequence: TGTGCCAGCAGCCAAGTATTGGGGCTTACGCAGTATTTT.